What follows are 20 T cell receptor beta chains derived from one specimen sequenced in a study of blood T cell repertoires in COVID-19. Method: immunoSEQ multiplex PCR; TCRdb's copy keeps in-frame clones and lacks some. In the table there are hundreds of thousands of clones, 84% of which are singletons. The sample consisted of peripheral blood. The source is a human donor in a cohort sampled during active COVID-19.

This clone occurred once. J is TRBJ2-1 and V is TRBV5-1; D remains ambiguous. Germline assignment: CDR1 SGHRS and CDR2 YFSETQ. This CDR3 is 11 amino acids long. The V and J ends lost 0 bases and 10 bases respectively, with 5 bases between them. The CDR3 loop reads CASSLAEEQFF. The CDR3 DNA follows: TGCGCCAGCAGCTTGGCGGAGGAGCAGTTCTTC.

V gene TRBV6-6 combines with J gene TRBJ2-4, with 7 bases identical to TRBD2. V shed 4 bases, J shed 1 base, and the junction held 4 bases outside the gene matches. Germline values: CDR1 MNHNY, CDR2 SVGAGI (reference sequence). The CDR3 has 15 amino acids. The CDR3 nucleotides read TGTGCCAGCAGTTTCCCCGGGGGGGCCAAAAACATTCAGTACTTC. Protein: CASSFPGGAKNIQYF.

The sample holds a few counts of this clone. V usage is TRBV14 and J usage is TRBJ2-2; the D gene is possibly TRBD2 (6 bases). This CDR3 spans 17 amino acids. The ends were cut back, 3 bases at V and 3 bases at J, with 17 bases in the middle. Germline CDR1 is SGHDN and CDR2 is FVKESK. The CDR3 loop is CASSHPKTSRDTGELFF. CDR3 sequence (DNA): TGTGCCAGCAGCCATCCTAAGACTAGTAGAGACACCGGGGAGCTGTTTTTT.

This chain connects TRBV3-1 (or the pseudogene TRBV3-2) to TRBJ1-3; no reliable D call. Germline lookup yields CDR1 LGHDT and CDR2 YNNKEL (reference sequence). The CDR3 totals 15 residues. V was trimmed by 0 bases and J by 0 bases, leaving 6 bases between them. The CDR3 DNA reads as TGTGCCAGCAGCCAAGACCAATTCTCTGGAAACACCATATATTTT. Amino acids: CASSQDQFSGNTIYF.

This chain joins TRBV6-2 or TRBV6-3 and TRBJ1-5; D perhaps matches TRBD1 (6 bases). This CDR3 region has 16 residues. The germline CDR1 and CDR2 sequences are MNHEY and SVGEGT. Trimming left V 2 bases short and J 0 bases short, with 11 bases between. CDR3 sequence: CASSYGGAYSNQPQHF. CDR3 DNA: TGTGCCAGCAGTTACGGGGGGGCTTATAGCAATCAGCCCCAGCATTTT.

The chain has TRBV19 and TRBJ2-5; 9 bases map to TRBD1. Per germline, CDR1 LNHDA and CDR2 SQIVND (reference sequence). The CDR3 spans 15 residues. The J segment lost 4 bases and the V segment lost 5 bases, leaving 8 bases of the junction unmatched. CDR3 protein: CASSEDRGVGETQYF. CDR3 nucleotides: TGTGCCAGTAGTGAGGACAGGGGAGTTGGAGAGACCCAGTACTTC.

This clone was found once. The J gene is TRBJ2-1, the V gene TRBV2; 10 positions match TRBD2. The CDR3 is made up of 16 amino acids. Germline assignment: CDR1 SNHLY and CDR2 FYNNEI. Losses at the gene ends were 4 bases for V and 4 bases for J; bases not matched to a gene: 7. The CDR3 DNA reads TGTGCCAGCAGTGGGGCTAGCGGGGGACGGTACAATGAGCAGTTCTTC. Encoded protein: CASSGASGGRYNEQFF. Variable domain in full (rest from reference TRBV2 and TRBJ2-1): EPEVTQTPSHQVTQMGQEVILRCVPISNHLYFYWYRQILGQKVEFLVSFYNNEISEKSEIFDDQFSVERPDGSNFTLKIRSTKLEDSAMYFCASSGASGGRYNEQFFGPGTRLTVL.

The J gene is TRBJ1-4, the V gene TRBV4-3, with D perhaps TRBD1 (6 bases). V was shortened by 0 bases and J by 7 bases, with 15 bases between the two germline ends. The CDR3 covers 16 residues. Germline-derived CDR1 and CDR2 are LGHNA and YSLEER. This CDR3 reads CASSQDPGHFPEKLFF. CDR3 nucleotides: TGCGCCAGCAGCCAAGATCCGGGACATTTTCCTGAAAAACTGTTTTTT.

V and J are TRBV7-3 and TRBJ2-3; TRBD2 aligns across 11 bases. Germline CDR1 is SGHTA and CDR2 is FQGTGA. This CDR3 region has 16 residues. J lost 0 bases, V lost 6 bases, and 5 bases had no gene match. Here the CDR3 reads CASRQGTSGSTDTQYF. CDR3 DNA sequence: TGTGCCAGCAGACAAGGGACTAGCGGTAGCACAGATACGCAGTATTTT.

The chain couples TRBV7-6 to TRBJ2-6, with a tentative D call TRBD1 (5 bases). Trimming left V 4 bases short and J 1 base short, with 23 bases between. Germline CDR1 reads SGHVS; CDR2 reads FNYEAQ. The CDR3 is 20 amino acids. The CDR3 here is CASSSFVKTAEGSGANVLTF. The CDR3 region has the DNA TGTGCCAGCAGCTCGTTCGTTAAGACAGCAGAAGGATCTGGGGCCAACGTCCTGACTTTC.

This chain connects TRBV7-8 to TRBJ2-2; D uncertain. Trimming removed 1 base from V and 7 bases from J, with 7 bases in between. The CDR3 consists of 13 residues. Germline assignment: CDR1 SGHVS and CDR2 FQNEAQ. CDR3 loop: CASSLVEDGELFF. The CDR3 nucleotides are TGTGCCAGCAGCTTAGTAGAGGACGGGGAGCTGTTTTTT.

CDR3 DNA: TGCGCCAGCAGCCAAGAAAGGACTAGGGGACCCTACGAGCAGTACTTC. It yields the protein CASSQERTRGPYEQYF. The genes are TRBV4-1 and TRBJ2-7; TRBD2 matches 7 bases. V was pared by 0 bases and J by 2 bases, with 7 bases of the junction left unmatched. The germline CDR1 and CDR2 sequences are MGHRA and YSYEKL. The CDR3 is 16 amino acids.

The chain uses TRBV29-1 and TRBJ2-7, with TRBD2 matching over 12 bases. V lost 4 bases and J lost 4; bases outside the gene matches: 8. This CDR3 has 15 amino acids. From germline, CDR1 is SQVTM and CDR2 ANQGSEA. CDR3 residues: CSVGSLAGGPYEQYF. CDR3 DNA: TGCAGCGTTGGGTCTCTAGCGGGAGGGCCGTACGAGCAGTACTTC.

Only a few counts were recorded for this clone. V usage is TRBV19 and J usage is TRBJ1-1; TRBD1 matches 7 bases. This CDR3 region has 14 residues. After removal of 4 bases from V and 1 base from J, the junction contained 3 bases not matched to a gene. Germline values: CDR1 LNHDA, CDR2 SQIVND (reference sequence). The CDR3 spells CASSTDRANTEAFF. CDR3 bases: TGTGCCAGTAGTACCGACAGGGCGAACACTGAAGCTTTCTTT.

The chain couples TRBV25-1 to TRBJ1-2; possible D gene TRBD1, 5 bases. V lost 5 bases and J 0 bases, leaving 13 bases between the germline ends. Germline V gene lookup returns CDR1 MGHDK and CDR2 SYGVNS. The CDR3 spans 15 residues. The CDR3 is CASSHLGAANYGYTF. CDR3 nucleotides: TGTGCCAGCAGTCATCTTGGGGCAGCTAACTATGGCTACACCTTC.

The rearrangement uses TRBV6-2 or TRBV6-3 and TRBJ2-1, with a weak D call TRBD1 (6 bases). Germline-derived CDR1 and CDR2 are MNHEY and SVGEGT. The CDR3 consists of 14 residues. Trimming pared 4 bases from V and 8 bases from J, leaving 15 bases between. The CDR3 loop reads CASSSRQAGHEQFF. In DNA, the CDR3 is TGTGCCAGCAGTTCGCGACAGGCAGGCCATGAGCAGTTCTTC.

The chain is built from TRBV7-9 and TRBJ2-7, with D tentatively TRBD2 (5 bases). Germline lookup yields CDR1 SEHNR and CDR2 FQNEAQ (reference sequence). The V and J ends lost 0 bases and 3 bases respectively, with 9 bases between them. The CDR3 has 14 residues. CDR3 sequence (DNA): TGTGCCAGCAGCTTAGCGGAGGTCTACTACGAGCAGTACTTC. It translates to CASSLAEVYYEQYF.

The chain employs TRBV7-9 and TRBJ1-3, with 7 bases identical to TRBD1. Losses at the gene ends were 8 bases for V and 0 bases for J; bases not matched to a gene: 13. CDR3 length: 17 amino acids. Germline lookup yields CDR1 SEHNR and CDR2 FQNEAQ (reference sequence). The DNA for the CDR3 is TGTGCCAGCCAAGACCAGGGACAGTTTGACTCTGGAAACACCATATATTTT. This encodes CASQDQGQFDSGNTIYF.

Worth noting for this clone: This same CDR3 is encoded by further DNA sequences in the sample. The chain uses TRBV12-3 or TRBV12-4 and TRBJ1-1; tentatively, D is TRBD1 (5 bases). The germline V and J ends were trimmed by 6 bases and 1 base, with 9 bases remaining between them. The CDR3 covers 13 residues. The CDR3 protein is CASSLQGNTEAFF. CDR3 DNA sequence: TGTGCCAGCAGCCTGCAGGGGAACACTGAAGCTTTCTTT.

The rearrangement links TRBV3-1 (or the pseudogene TRBV3-2) to TRBJ2-1; 8 bases align to TRBD1. There are 17 residues in the CDR3. Germline V gene sequence: CDR1 LGHDT, CDR2 YNNKEL (reference sequence). Losses at the gene ends were 4 bases for V and 3 bases for J; bases not matched to a gene: 11. DNA for the CDR3: TGTGCCAGCAGCCCAACTATGGGGACAGGAGTCTACAATGAGCAGTTCTTC. Translation gives CASSPTMGTGVYNEQFF.